These 27 T cell receptor beta chains were sequenced from one sample in a study of blood T cell repertoires in COVID-19. The method was immunoSEQ multiplex PCR; TCRdb's version includes in-frame clones alone and lacks a portion of them. Of some 200,000 clones in the sample, about nine tenths are singletons; the top ten hold 0.7% to 0.85%. The specimen was peripheral blood. The receptors derive from a woman in her 70s with acute or convalescent COVID-19.

This chain uses TRBV7-3 with TRBJ2-3, with TRBD2 identical over 8 bases. CDR1 SGHTA and CDR2 FQGTGA come from the germline V gene. The V and J ends lost 4 bases and 1 base, in that order; junction bases with no gene match: 10. This CDR3 region has 17 residues. Here the CDR3 reads CASSWDGRALGTDTQYF. In nucleotides, the CDR3 is TGTGCCAGCAGCTGGGACGGGAGGGCCTTAGGCACAGATACGCAGTATTTT.

CDR3 residues: CASRKTGANTGELFF. The CDR3 bases are TGTGCCAGCAGGAAGACCGGAGCGAACACCGGGGAGCTGTTTTTT. The chain has TRBV2 and TRBJ2-2; D is unresolved. The CDR3 sequence is 15 residues long. Deletions cut 6 bases from V and 0 bases from J, with 11 bases between. Germline V CDR1 and CDR2: SNHLY, FYNNEI.

The rearrangement uses TRBV29-1 and TRBJ2-7; 13 bases fit TRBD2. This CDR3 region has 13 residues. The germline V gene has CDR1 SQVTM and CDR2 ANQGSEA. J gave up 6 bases and V 6 bases, and 5 bases lay outside the gene matches. Here the CDR3 DNA reads TGCAGCGTCCTACTAGCGGGGGGGCGCGAGCAGTACTTC. Translating gives CSVLLAGGREQYF.

This rearrangement joins TRBV11-1 to TRBJ1-6; D is possibly TRBD1 (6 bases). Germline V CDR1 and CDR2: SGHAT, FQDESV (reference sequence). V was shortened by 5 bases and J by 1 base, with 9 bases between the two germline ends. This CDR3 has 15 amino acids. CDR3 sequence reads: CASSADRSYNSPLHF. The CDR3 nucleotides read TGTGCCAGCAGCGCAGACAGGTCCTATAATTCACCCCTCCACTTT.

The chain employs TRBV7-2 and TRBJ2-7; 8 bases match TRBD1. Germline CDR1 and CDR2: SGHTA and FQGNSA. The CDR3 runs 15 residues. The ends lost 1 base at V and 2 bases at J; junction bases unmatched: 4. CDR3 in DNA: TGTGCCAGCAGCTTAGGAGGACAGGGAACCTACGAGCAGTACTTC. It is translated as CASSLGGQGTYEQYF.

The chain uses TRBV6-1 and TRBJ2-5; the match to TRBD2 covers 9 bases. This CDR3 region has 16 residues. Per germline, CDR1 MNHNS and CDR2 SASEGT. V shed 0 bases and J 5 bases; nucleotides not matched to a gene: 7. The CDR3 DNA sequence: TGTGCCAGCAGTGAAGCGACGAGCGGGGGGTGGGAGACCCAGTACTTC. It codes for CASSEATSGGWETQYF.

The CDR3 DNA reads as TGTGCCAGCAGTGATGGGCCGGGGAGGCCCACTGAAGCTTTCTTT. This sequence encodes CASSDGPGRPTEAFF. The chain has TRBV6-1 and TRBJ1-1; D gene uncertain. V was cut by 3 bases and J by 4 bases, with 15 bases left in between. Germline CDR1 and CDR2: MNHNS and SASEGT. The CDR3 extends over 15 amino acids.

This chain connects TRBV11-3 to TRBJ2-3, with 9 bases fitting TRBD1. The V gene's germline CDR1 is SGHNT and CDR2 YENEEA. J was trimmed by 5 bases and V by 6 bases; bases with no gene match: 15. The CDR3 extends over 17 amino acids. CDR3 sequence: CASRPGQGNPSKDTQYF. CDR3 sequence (DNA): TGTGCCAGCAGGCCCGGACAGGGGAACCCATCTAAAGATACGCAGTATTTT.

V usage is TRBV4-1 and J usage is TRBJ1-1; 8 nucleotides match TRBD1. This CDR3 is 14 amino acids long. V shed 4 bases, J shed 3 bases, and the junction held 4 bases outside the gene matches. Germline CDR1 MGHRA, CDR2 YSYEKL. CDR3 amino acids: CASSRTGMDTEAFF. The DNA of the CDR3 is TGCGCCAGCAGCCGGACAGGGATGGACACTGAAGCTTTCTTT.

The chain couples TRBV6-5 to TRBJ1-1, with D hard to call. This CDR3 has 13 residues. V gave up 7 bases and J gave up 1 base, with 10 bases separating them. Per the germline V gene, CDR1 is MNHEY and CDR2 is SVGAGI. CDR3 sequence: CASTQNRNTEAFF. DNA for the CDR3: TGTGCCAGCACCCAAAACAGGAACACTGAAGCTTTCTTT.

This clone was seen only once. The rearrangement uses TRBV6-5 and TRBJ1-2, with a tentative D call TRBD1 (6 bases). CDR1 MNHEY and CDR2 SVGAGI come from the germline V gene. The V end lost 0 bases, the J end lost 3 bases, and 11 bases lay between the germline ends. This CDR3 is 15 amino acids long. The chain's CDR3 is CASSYSQGGHYGYTF. The CDR3 DNA sequence: TGTGCCAGCAGTTACTCACAGGGAGGGCACTATGGCTACACCTTC.

This chain uses TRBV18 with TRBJ1-5; 7 bases fit TRBD1. The CDR3 sequence is 14 residues long. From germline, CDR1 is KGHSH and CDR2 LQKENI. J lost 4 bases, V lost 4 bases, and 4 bases had no gene match. The CDR3 DNA is TGTGCCAGCTCACTCGACAGGGTGAATCAGCCCCAGCATTTT. Residues: CASSLDRVNQPQHF.

V gene TRBV5-6 combines with J gene TRBJ1-3; 9 bases line up with TRBD1. The CDR3 totals 16 residues. Germline CDR1 SGHDT, CDR2 YYEEEE. V dropped 4 bases and J dropped 0; count of bases not matched to a gene: 5. The CDR3 nucleotides read TGTGCCAGCAGCCGGGACAGGGCAAGCTCTGGAAACACCATATATTTT. Protein product: CASSRDRASSGNTIYF.

About this clone: The junction shows a germline mismatch at one end, possibly a read error. The CDR3 protein is CASIEPKGIYGYTF. In DNA, the CDR3 is TGTGCCAGCATTGAACCAAAGGGGATCTATGGCTACACCTTC. V and J are TRBV6-1 and TRBJ1-2, with D tentatively TRBD1 (5 bases). This CDR3 has 14 amino acids. CDR1 and CDR2 from the germline V gene are MNHNS and SASEGT.

V gene TRBV24-1 combines with J gene TRBJ2-7; a weak D match, TRBD1 (6 bases). Trimming removed 4 bases at V and 5 bases at J, with 14 bases between. This CDR3 has 14 residues. Germline loops: CDR1 KGHDR, CDR2 SFDVKD. The chain's CDR3 is CATSDSSSGDEQYF. CDR3 DNA: TGTGCCACCAGTGACTCTTCTTCAGGGGACGAGCAGTACTTC.

Written as DNA, the CDR3 is TGTGCCAGCAGCCATGGACTCTCCACAGATACGCAGTATTTT. It specifies CASSHGLSTDTQYF. The chain couples TRBV7-2 to TRBJ2-3; the D gene is possibly TRBD2 (5 bases). V was cut by 5 bases and J by 2 bases, with 11 bases left in between. The V gene's germline CDR1 is SGHTA and CDR2 FQGNSA. This CDR3 contains 14 residues.

This chain uses TRBV5-1 with TRBJ1-1; D gene unclear. Germline CDR1 is SGHRS and CDR2 is YFSETQ. The CDR3 totals 14 residues. V was shortened by 7 bases and J by 3 bases, with 16 bases between the two germline ends. The CDR3 spells CASAITGIDTEAFF. The CDR3 DNA follows: TGCGCCAGCGCCATAACGGGGATCGACACTGAAGCTTTCTTT.

This chain joins TRBV2 and TRBJ1-2, with D uncertain. The CDR3 spans 14 residues. Germline V lookup: CDR1 SNHLY, CDR2 FYNNEI. V lost 1 base and J lost 4, with 10 bases in between. The CDR3 protein is CASSEGVGVYGYTF. The DNA for the CDR3 is TGTGCCAGCAGTGAAGGGGTCGGGGTCTATGGCTACACCTTC.

This clone was seen once. The chain uses TRBV11-3 and TRBJ1-2; TRBD1 aligns across 10 bases. The CDR3 is 15 residues long. Unmatched junction bases numbered 3, after V lost 1 base and J lost 4 bases. Germline V gene data show CDR1 as SGHNT and CDR2 as YENEEA. The CDR3 loop is CASSLGGQGGYGYTF. The CDR3 region has the DNA TGTGCCAGCAGCTTAGGAGGACAGGGGGGCTATGGCTACACCTTC.

The chain couples TRBV19 to TRBJ1-2; TRBD1 agrees at 8 bases. This CDR3 has 13 amino acids. Germline V lookup: CDR1 LNHDA, CDR2 SQIVND (reference sequence). V was clipped by 5 bases and J by 8 bases; unmatched bases: 7. The CDR3 DNA follows: TGTGCCAGTAGTCTTACAGGGGGACGAGGCTACACCTTC. Its protein is CASSLTGGRGYTF.

The chain combines TRBV7-2 with TRBJ1-6; a weak D match, TRBD1 (5 bases). V lost 5 bases and J lost 9, with 11 bases in between. From germline, CDR1 is SGHTA and CDR2 FQGNSA. CDR3 length equals 13 residues. The CDR3 nucleotides read TGTGCCAGCAGCCTACGACAGTCTTCACCCCTCCACTTT. Translated: CASSLRQSSPLHF.

This clone was counted a few times. An end of the junction differs from the germline gene, which may be a read error. The CDR3 spells CASSQESGGGPLNHGYTF. Here the CDR3 DNA reads TGTGCCAGCAGCCAAGAGTCGGGCGGGGGCCCCCTTAACCATGGCTACACCTTC. The rearrangement links TRBV14 to TRBJ1-2; the D gene is possibly TRBD1 (6 bases). This CDR3 region has 18 residues. From germline, CDR1 is SGHDN and CDR2 FVKESK.

CDR3 in amino acids: CASSSRGPSEQYF. DNA for the CDR3: TGTGCCAGCAGTTCGCGGGGGCCCTCCGAGCAGTACTTC. The chain is built from TRBV28 and TRBJ2-7; perhaps TRBD2 as D (7 bases). Germline CDR1 reads MDHEN; CDR2 reads SYDVKM. Trimming took off 4 bases at V and 6 bases at J, with 13 bases between the two ends. The CDR3 length is 13 residues. Full variable domain (outside the CDR3, taken from reference TRBV28 and TRBJ2-7): DVKVTQSSRYLVKRTGEKVFLECVQDMDHENMFWYRQDPGLGLRLIYFSYDVKMKEKGDIPEGYSVSREKKERFSLILESASTNQTSMYLCASSSRGPSEQYFGPGTRLTVT.

The V gene is TRBV4-1, the J gene TRBJ2-7; 7 nucleotides match TRBD2. This CDR3 region has 16 residues. J lost 2 bases, V lost 0 bases, and 7 bases had no gene match. Germline V gene lookup returns CDR1 MGHRA and CDR2 YSYEKL. DNA of the CDR3: TGCGCCAGCAGCCAAGATAGCCAGCGGGGTCCCTACGAGCAGTACTTC. It encodes CASSQDSQRGPYEQYF.

This chain joins TRBV12-5 and TRBJ1-4; TRBD1 is a possible D gene (5 bases). This CDR3 spans 13 amino acids. The germline CDR1 and CDR2 sequences are LGHNT and FRNRAP. The V end was cut by 6 bases, the J end by 6 bases, with 11 bases between. Written as DNA, the CDR3 is TGTGCTAGTGGCCGGGGAGGGGATGAAAAACTGTTTTTT. Amino acids: CASGRGGDEKLFF.

The chain carries TRBV28 and TRBJ2-7; D call uncertain. The CDR3 covers 14 residues. The germline V gene encodes CDR1 MDHEN and CDR2 SYDVKM. The V and J ends lost 7 bases and 0 bases respectively, with 13 bases between them. CDR3 loop: CASIKGGSSYEQYF. In DNA, the CDR3 is TGTGCCAGCATCAAAGGCGGCAGCTCCTACGAGCAGTACTTC.

This chain links TRBV5-5 with TRBJ1-2; tentatively, D is TRBD1 (6 bases). CDR3 length: 17 amino acids. V shed 4 bases and J shed 6 bases, with 25 bases lying between them. Germline V gene data show CDR1 as SGHKS and CDR2 as YYEKEE (reference sequence). This CDR3 reads CASSRTVISQLRHGYTF. CDR3 DNA: TGTGCCAGCAGCAGGACAGTAATTTCCCAACTACGCCATGGCTACACCTTC.